This entry describes one TCR beta chain. The entry originates in a study of blood T cell repertoires in COVID-19. The CDR3 totals 14 residues. Only in-frame clones appear in the TCRdb table, and some are missing; sequencing was by immunoSEQ multiplex PCR. The table includes more than 15,000 clones, about 88% detected once. This TCR derives from a middle-aged man with active COVID-19. This chain uses TRBV21-1 with TRBJ1-5. TRBV21-1 is flagged as a pseudogene. Source material: peripheral blood. The CDR3 DNA reads as TGTGCCAGCAGCAAAGCTCGCCAGGTGGAGGCCCAGCATTTT. Its protein is CASSKARQVEAQHF.